This TCR beta chain is from a study of T cell responses to AZD1222 COVID-19 vaccine (dated by TCRdb to about 2021). Looking at the study overall: Because spike-specific TCR depth and breadth did not differ between the two schedules, AZD1222 recipients who got a second dose at roughly 4 weeks were pooled with those who got a second dose at roughly 12 weeks. TCR sequencing was performed for some 250 trial participants, of whom roughly 200 were given two doses of AZD1222 and around 26 were given two doses of MenACWY control vaccine. Trial participants were enrolled by age into 18-55, 56-69 and 70-plus year subgroups, with approximately 150, 28 and 58 TCR-sequenced participants respectively.

Regarding this clone: This receptor's antigen is unknown. Nothing much larger sits one base from this clone, and base qualities are not available.

The junction carries 11 bases between V and J, which are trimmed by 2 bases and 0 bases respectively. For CDR1 and CDR2, the germline V gene lists KGHSH and LQKENI. From its cysteine to its phenylalanine, the CDR3 spans 16 amino acids. The entry retains the CDR3 DNA only, 48 bases that are in frame from base 1. Study-wide findings and limitations: The whole spike protein was spanned by vaccine-associated CD4 TCRs, and dominant responses were seen in regions 160-218 and 743-854. The 56-69-year group was small, and its depth increase did not reach significance, likely because of low power. Participants were mostly white British, with more females than males. The authors suggested clonal diversity may have been underestimated. Spike-specific TCR breadth and depth rose significantly after two AZD1222 doses compared with day 0 and with MenACWY recipients. No day 14 peak-response samples were available, so repertoires were characterized only after the peak T cell response. Reportedly, almost half of the unique spike-specific TCRs recognized epitopes lying outside the regions that are mutated in the B.1.351 and B.1.1.7 variants. Conclusions about previously exposed vaccinees are limited, since just 5 or 6 AZD1222 recipients were seropositive for SARS-CoV-2 at baseline.

The CDR3 regions of human TCRbeta chains were subjected to immunosequencing. Concerning the study's data processing: Repertoire TCRs were matched against a reference library of SARS-CoV-2-specific TCRs generated with the MIRA antigen-specificity platform. Breadth was defined as the fraction of unique TCRs that were SARS-CoV-2-associated, and depth was defined as the fraction of total T cells that were SARS-CoV-2-associated. Each spike-specific TCR was assigned to its reactive spike region and to a CD4 or CD8 class using the MIRA data. Log10-transformed breadth and depth values were compared by one-way ANOVA with Sidak's multiple comparisons tests. The source is immuneACCESS, and TCRdb retained only in-frame sequences with V and J called. Part of the clones is not carried over; for the studies checked, unresolved V genes explain less than half of this, and the remainder is unexplained. The V and J calls and clone size were taken over from that table, and D and trimming were inferred from the DNA. The sample yields under 150,000 clones; just over 85% were counted once. The ten largest clones capture around 9.6% of the sample.

In the paper's terms, the time point label means: baseline before first vaccination. Samples from vaccinated people were obtained from the UK trials COV001 and COV002, which included a single-blind randomized controlled phase 2/3 trial of AZD1222 (ChAdOx1 nCoV-19) in healthy adults. Trial participant PBMC samples were collected at day 0 and day 28 after the second dose for TCRbeta chain sequencing. The sequence came from an adult in good health. Sequencing used peripheral blood, obtained on day 0 of AZD1222 vaccination. This chain joins TRBV18 to TRBJ1-3; confidence is insufficient to name the D gene. The CDR3 corresponds to CASSPYEESSGNTIYF. The DNA reads as follows: TGTGCCAGCTCACCATATGAAGAAAGCTCTGGAAACACCATATATTTT.